This T cell receptor (beta chain) was sequenced in a study of cytomegalovirus exposure and HLA in healthy donors (dated by TCRdb to between 2016 and 2019). Turning to the overall study: In an earlier analysis of approximately 640 of the donors, less than 350 Gb of sequence data and 90 million to 120 million unique TCR beta sequences from 180 million or so T cells were reported. About 300 gigabases of sequencing data and around 85 million unique TCR sequences made up an early release that covered 500 to 700 HLA-typed donors. Of the roughly 430 genotyped donors, approximately 82% fell in the genetic ancestry cluster associated with self-reported Caucasian donors. The aim of the study was to test whether cataloging public T cell receptors could identify signatures of past pathogen exposure. The T cell repertoires of some 670 subjects were profiled by immunosequencing and related to cytomegalovirus serostatus. In addition to the first cohort of around 670 subjects, a separate validation cohort of 120 different subjects was used. The study combined high-throughput TCR immunosequencing, statistical association of individual TCRs with disease status, and machine learning to predict cytomegalovirus infection status. In a later analysis, previously published TCR beta repertoires from roughly 710 donors were re-analyzed and high-resolution HLA genotyping was added so that TCR occurrence patterns could be studied. In the later analysis, no new phenotypic data were used to find candidate immune exposures; instead, reliance was placed on TCR beta sequences and their occurrence across donors. An earlier analysis of 450 to 750 of the donors used high-throughput TCR beta sequencing to judge whether each TCR beta V gene segment behaved as functional or pseudogenic. Donor age, sex, ethnicity and CMV serostatus were compiled alongside the repertoire data. Genome-wide SNP genotypes for about 65% of the roughly 670 donors were used in a later genetic analysis, which treated that subset as a discovery cohort. Every repertoire in the discovery cohort had been generated on one and the same sequencing platform. HLA typing covered class I and class II loci at four-digit resolution. The number of typed donors differed by locus: about 620-630 for A, B, C, DRB1 and DQB1; about 520 for DQA1; roughly 600 for DPA1; and about 470 for DPB1. Roughly 5 DR-DQ haplotypes were handled as single units for association and clustering, since linkage in the cohort was strong. Among 350 to 400 genotyped donors of the cohort, an average of roughly 240,000 unique TCR beta nucleotide sequences were sequenced per donor, roughly 20% of them non-productive.

Library construction relied on the immunoSEQ multiplex PCR assay. For the multiplex PCR, a mixture combining 60 forward primers for TCR Vbeta segments and 13 reverse primers for TCR Jbeta segments was used. Amplification of the CDR3 region of rearranged TCR beta genes was performed with a multiplex PCR assay on genomic DNA. The Illumina HiSeq System was used to sequence the amplified TCR beta libraries as 87-base-pair reads. The paper's data handling went like this. A later analysis tallied roughly 80 million unique TCR beta chains across the 640 or so repertoires, and about 12 million of those chains were shared by two or more donors. Raw reads were error-corrected and collapsed into unique sequences by a nearest-neighbor algorithm in which closely related sequences were merged to remove PCR and sequencing errors. Alignment of CDR3 sequences to IMGT reference sequences was used to assign V, D and J gene segments. For a sequence to be retained, at least a six-nucleotide match to both a V gene segment and a J gene segment was required. Rearrangements were classified as productive when the CDR3 lacked stop codons and remained in frame with V and J, and all other rearrangements were classified as non-productive. Following IMGT convention, CDR3 was defined as the stretch from the second conserved V-encoded cysteine to the conserved J-encoded phenylalanine. In an earlier analysis of roughly 580 of the donors, sequences lacking an unambiguous match to a single V gene segment were excluded. An earlier analysis of 500 to 700 of the donors classified V segments as functional when productive rearrangements were above 56.7% and as segregating when the standard deviation between donors was above 5%. A statistical classification framework was built to diagnose cytomegalovirus status from the catalog of TCR beta chain sequences. A later analysis assigned V and J genes by comparing TCR nucleotide sequences with IMGT/GENE-DB human TR gene sequences. The TCRdist pipeline was used in a later analysis to assign CDR3 sequences and most-parsimonious VDJ recombination scenarios. A later analysis defined each TCR beta chain by its CDR3 amino acid sequence plus V-gene family, and excluded reads lacking a unique V-gene family. To address suspected cross-contamination and a sequencing artifact, a later analysis removed some 620 highly shared, low-generation-probability nucleotide sequences. A later analysis calculated a clonal expansion index for each public chain from normalized within-repertoire ranks of inferred template counts. In a later analysis, generation probabilities were computed with a VDJ recombination model fitted to out-of-frame rearrangements, and the resulting probabilities were checked against IGoR. A later analysis scored TCR-TCR, TCR-HLA and TCR-CMV co-occurrence with hypergeometric tests, applying a repertoire-size bias correction to TCR pairs. A later analysis estimated false discovery rates by permuting HLA or CMV assignments 20 times. A later analysis grouped co-occurring TCRs with DBSCAN, adding TCRdist sequence similarity when clustering within HLA-allele-positive subsets. For co-occurrence clustering, repertoires with fewer than 30,000 or more than 120,000 public chains were excluded, along with five repertoires with anomalous nucleotide sharing. The immuneACCESS repertoire file appears here via TCRdb, limited to in-frame rearrangements. These files lack a portion of the clones; in checked studies, under half of the deficit traces to unresolved V genes, and the cause of the others is not known. The V and J calls and clone size come from that table; D and trimming were worked out from the DNA. This sample gives 90,000 to 120,000 clones in total; roughly 70% of them show up just once. Around 15% of the sample lies in the top ten.

General conclusions and limits of the study: According to a later analysis, TCR association rates differed among HLA loci, with DRB1 alleles showing the most associated TCRs and HLA-C alleles showing the fewest. In a later analysis, over 15,000 TCR beta sequences were associated with specific HLA alleles at a false discovery rate of 0.05. The authors suggested that the approach could potentially be generalized to other disease states and immunological phenotypes. When HLA alleles, especially DR and DQ, strongly co-occurred, TCR associations were difficult to assign to individual alleles. V-gene and J-gene trimming of TCR beta chains was associated with a missense DCLRE1C variant in a later genetic analysis, and the association was replicated in an independent cohort. In vitro tests confirmed that three of the cytomegalovirus-associated TCR beta chains recognize cytomegalovirus antigens. In an earlier analysis of some 500 of the donors, most TCR beta V segments appeared in productive rearrangements about 87% or about 30% of the time, broadly matching IMGT annotations. Because counts were too low, 15 or so rarely observed V segments, including chromosome 9 orphons, were excluded from the earlier analysis of fewer than 650 of the donors. Most CMV-associated TCR beta chains appeared to be HLA-restricted in a later analysis, and the HLA associations seemed to be driven largely by CMV exposure. Compared with equally common non-associated chains, HLA-associated TCR beta chains in a later analysis were more clonally expanded and had lower generation probabilities. Because the 87-base-pair reads could not distinguish some IMGT-functional V segments, including TRBV6-2 and TRBV6-3, those segments were excluded. Correlated functional status among segregating V segments might be attributable to linkage disequilibrium, but an unknown experimental factor could not be ruled out. A later analysis reported that several top co-occurrence clusters appeared linked to parvovirus B19, influenza, CMV and Epstein-Barr virus. A further reported finding was that TCR beta sequences accurately predicted the HLA-A and HLA-B alleles for most subjects in the first cohort. Presence/absence analyses assumed roughly uniform sequencing depth across donors, an assumption that may not hold. According to a later genetic analysis, donors in an Asian-associated ancestry cluster had fewer N-insertions in productive TCRs than the approximately 650-donor mean. Because HLA typing was unavailable for some donors at each locus, only the typed subset was used in association tests. Only TCR beta chains were sequenced in this cohort, and the absence of alpha or paired-chain data limited detectable features. The only immune exposure information available for the cohort was CMV serostatus. The classifier was reported to diagnose cytomegalovirus status with high specificity and sensitivity in both the original and validation cohorts. Most TCR sequences were observed very rarely across donors, whereas some public TCRs were present in many individuals. The sequencing pipeline was judged likely to have produced a cluster of highly shared sequence variants as a technical artifact. A total of 150 or so TCR beta chains were listed by the study as associated with cytomegalovirus.

The cohort consisted of hundreds of healthy bone marrow donors. All cohort members were sampled while nominally healthy, although unrecorded immune exposures were likely present. The donor was CMV seropositive and was included in the group of about 290 seropositive cohort members. A peripheral blood sample was collected from each donor, and TCR beta sequencing was performed on peripheral blood mononuclear cells. The Qiagen DNeasy Blood Extraction Kit was used to extract genomic DNA from the blood cell samples. To note about this clone: It has no known antigen specificity. Qualities for individual bases were not recorded, and no much larger clone is one base off.

The V and J ends are trimmed by 1 base and 4 bases, leaving 11 bases between them. From the cysteine up to the phenylalanine, the CDR3 has a length of 16 residues. The CDR3 DNA has 48 bases and is translated from base 1. Based on the germline V gene, the CDR1 and CDR2 sequences are KGHSH and LQKENI. The chain employs TRBV18 and TRBJ1-6, with the identity of the D gene unclear. Sequencing was done on a sample of PBMCs. This clonotype was sampled from a woman in her forties in good health and CMV-seropositive. The DNA sequence reads TGTGCCAGCTCACCACACGAACCGAGTTATAATTCACCCCTCCACTTT. Its product reads: CASSPHEPSYNSPLHF.